This passage covers 8 T cell receptor beta chains from one sample sequenced in a study of T cells in Graves' hyperthyroidism and ophthalmopathy. RNA transcripts provided the source from which TCR beta CDR3 regions were amplified. Carried out on the TCR CDR3, a first-round RT-PCR used the HTBI primer set. Using its own MiXCR run on the multiplex PCR reads, TCRdb lists one record per CDR3 protein. The sample carries 460,000 or so distinct CDR3 sequences, about 15% recorded once. Sequenced: blood. These receptors were taken from a woman aged 18-29 years with Graves' hyperthyroidism.

This clonotype has a handful of counts. The chain joins TRBV10-1 to TRBJ2-3; 10 bases fit TRBD2. The CDR3 is 16 amino acids. V lost 3 bases, J lost 2 bases, and 5 bases stayed unmatched. The germline V gene has CDR1 WNHNN and CDR2 SYGVQD (reference sequence). For the CDR3, the DNA is TGCGCCAGCAGTGATAGGAGCGGGAGGGTCACAGATACGCAGTATTTT. Its protein product is CASSDRSGRVTDTQYF.

This clonotype appeared many times. The gene calls are TRBV27 and TRBJ2-1; 10 nucleotides agree with TRBD2. The germline gives CDR1 MNHEY, CDR2 SMNVEV (reference sequence). This CDR3 has 16 residues. The V segment lost 3 bases and the J segment 7 bases; nucleotides outside the gene matches: 9. The CDR3 nucleotides read TGTGCCAGCAGTTTGAAACCTAGCGGGAGAGGGAATGAGCAGTTCTTC. Its protein is CASSLKPSGRGNEQFF.

This clonotype was seen at least ten times. The V call is TRBV4-1, the J call TRBJ2-7; the D gene could be TRBD1 or TRBD2 (5 bases each). Germline V gene data show CDR1 as MGHRA and CDR2 as YSYEKL. V dropped 1 base and J dropped 3 bases, with 13 bases sitting between them. This CDR3 comprises 15 residues. The CDR3 loop is CASSQVAGTVYEQYF. CDR3 in DNA: TGCGCCAGCAGCCAAGTTGCCGGGACGGTCTACGAGCAGTACTTC.

The sample holds a few counts of this clonotype. The rearrangement uses TRBV7-9 and TRBJ1-1; D might be TRBD1 (6 bases). The germline V gene has CDR1 SEHNR and CDR2 FQNEAQ (reference sequence). Trimming pared 5 bases from V and 2 bases from J, leaving 21 bases between. The CDR3 runs to 17 residues. In DNA, the CDR3 is TGTGCCAGCAGCCCCCCGAGGGGGACCCAAAGAAACACTGAAGCTTTCTTT. Its protein is CASSPPRGTQRNTEAFF.

This clonotype was seen at least ten times. This rearrangement joins TRBV29-1 to TRBJ2-5; possibly TRBD2 for D (5 bases). The CDR3 has 14 amino acids. V lost 5 bases to trimming and J lost 3 bases, with 16 bases between them. Germline CDR1 reads SQVTM; CDR2 reads ANQGSEA. CDR3 residues: CSVWRAGREETQYF. CDR3 bases: TGCAGCGTTTGGCGGGCCGGACGTGAAGAGACCCAGTACTTC. The variable domain in full, with the rest retrieved from reference TRBV29-1 and TRBJ2-5, is SAVISQKPSRDICQRGTSLTIQCQVDSQVTMMFWYRQQPGQSLTLIATANQGSEATYESGFVIDKFPISRPNLTFSTLTVSNMSPEDSSIYLCSVWRAGREETQYFGPGTRLLVL.

This clonotype was seen once. A junction end diverges from the germline sequence, so it may reflect a read error. This chain connects TRBV20-1 to TRBJ1-2; 7 bases are a match to TRBD1. The CDR3 loop spans 16 amino acids. Looked up from germline, CDR1 is DFQATT and CDR2 is SNEGSKA (reference sequence). In nucleotides, the CDR3 is TGCAGTGCTAGACCTGTAAACAGGGGCACTAACTATGGCTACAGCTTC. This gives the protein CSARPVNRGTNYGYSF.

The chain combines TRBV12-3 or TRBV12-4 with TRBJ1-5; D ambiguous. There are 10 residues in the CDR3. CDR3: CAGGDQPQHF. The CDR3, as DNA: TGTGCGGGCGGAGATCAGCCCCAGCATTTT.

This clonotype was counted only a few times. The junction departs from germline at one end; a sequencing error may be responsible. V usage is TRBV24-1 and J usage is TRBJ1-4; a possible D gene is TRBD1 (6 bases). This CDR3 has 16 amino acids. Germline lookup yields CDR1 KGHDR and CDR2 SFDVKD. CDR3 coding DNA: TGTGCCGCCAGTGATTTGTCCGACAGAGGGGGTGAAAAACTGTTTTTT. Translation gives CAASDLSDRGGEKLFF.